This T cell receptor beta chain was found in a study of blood T cell repertoires in COVID-19. For the study at large: Donors in the United States, Italy and Spain gave samples during acute or convalescent COVID-19.

Sequencing was performed with immunoSEQ multiplex PCR; in TCRdb, only in-frame clones are kept and a portion is missing. The table includes some 280,000 clones, around four fifths detected once. This clone was seen only once. The clonotype comes from a woman in her 50s with active or convalescent COVID-19. Sequencing was performed on peripheral blood.

CDR3 in amino acids: CASSERGSYEQYF. The CDR3, as DNA: TGTGCCAGCAGTGAACGGGGGTCCTACGAGCAGTACTTC. The chain is built from TRBV6-1 and TRBJ2-7; D possibly corresponds to TRBD2 (6 bases). The germline gives CDR1 MNHNS, CDR2 SASEGT. Trimming took off 2 bases at V and 1 base at J, with 6 bases between the two ends. This CDR3 comprises 13 residues.